This TCR beta chain was profiled in a study of beta chain features in type 1 diabetes. General study points: Using cDNA template may skew counts toward highly expressing activated cells.

As to this clone: Antigen unknown.

Expressed TCRB transcripts were sequenced because the entire RNA isolate underwent reverse transcription. TCRdb's table, derived via immunoSEQ multiplex PCR, lists solely in-frame clones and lacks some. The table records around 300,000 clones, roughly 8% of them present only once. The sequenced sample was central memory CD4+ T cells from blood. The clonotype originates from a woman aged 18-35 years in good health.

CDR3 sequence: CASSPTGRPIYGYTF. The CDR3, as DNA: TGTGCCAGCAGCCCCACCGGTCGGCCGATTTATGGCTACACCTTC. The J gene is TRBJ1-2, the V gene TRBV7-9, with unresolved D. The V end lost 5 bases, the J end lost 5 bases, and 18 bases lay between the germline ends. The germline V gene encodes CDR1 SEHNR and CDR2 FQNEAQ (reference sequence). The CDR3 runs 15 residues.